These 2 T cell receptor beta chains were all obtained from the same sample, sequenced in a study of blood T cell repertoires in COVID-19 (dated by TCRdb to the early 2020s). The library was prepared using the immunoSEQ multiplex PCR assay. TCRdb carries this immuneACCESS record with in-frame sequences only. Its versions omit some clonotypes, under half of them owing to an unresolved V gene in the studies checked, with the rest unexplained. This sample has under 300,000 clones in its table, and less than 85% of those were observed once. The top ten clones comprise 4.5% to 6% of the sample. Sequencing used peripheral blood. All receptors come from a woman aged 80 or over with active or convalescent COVID-19.

The V call is TRBV9, the J call TRBJ2-2; D is uncertain. The V end was cut by 4 bases, the J end by 4 bases, with 5 bases between. CDR1 is SGDLS and CDR2 is YYNGEE in the germline V gene. The CDR3 runs to 12 residues. CDR3 protein: CASSLFTGELFF. CDR3 in DNA: TGTGCCAGCAGCCTCTTCACCGGGGAGCTGTTTTTT.

This chain uses TRBV12-3 or TRBV12-4 with TRBJ1-1; D is unclear. The V gene lost 3 bases and the J gene lost 5 bases, with 7 bases spanning the gap. This CDR3 has 12 amino acids. The chain's CDR3 is CASSLSGTEAFF. The CDR3 DNA reads TGTGCCAGCAGTTTGTCGGGGACTGAAGCTTTCTTT.